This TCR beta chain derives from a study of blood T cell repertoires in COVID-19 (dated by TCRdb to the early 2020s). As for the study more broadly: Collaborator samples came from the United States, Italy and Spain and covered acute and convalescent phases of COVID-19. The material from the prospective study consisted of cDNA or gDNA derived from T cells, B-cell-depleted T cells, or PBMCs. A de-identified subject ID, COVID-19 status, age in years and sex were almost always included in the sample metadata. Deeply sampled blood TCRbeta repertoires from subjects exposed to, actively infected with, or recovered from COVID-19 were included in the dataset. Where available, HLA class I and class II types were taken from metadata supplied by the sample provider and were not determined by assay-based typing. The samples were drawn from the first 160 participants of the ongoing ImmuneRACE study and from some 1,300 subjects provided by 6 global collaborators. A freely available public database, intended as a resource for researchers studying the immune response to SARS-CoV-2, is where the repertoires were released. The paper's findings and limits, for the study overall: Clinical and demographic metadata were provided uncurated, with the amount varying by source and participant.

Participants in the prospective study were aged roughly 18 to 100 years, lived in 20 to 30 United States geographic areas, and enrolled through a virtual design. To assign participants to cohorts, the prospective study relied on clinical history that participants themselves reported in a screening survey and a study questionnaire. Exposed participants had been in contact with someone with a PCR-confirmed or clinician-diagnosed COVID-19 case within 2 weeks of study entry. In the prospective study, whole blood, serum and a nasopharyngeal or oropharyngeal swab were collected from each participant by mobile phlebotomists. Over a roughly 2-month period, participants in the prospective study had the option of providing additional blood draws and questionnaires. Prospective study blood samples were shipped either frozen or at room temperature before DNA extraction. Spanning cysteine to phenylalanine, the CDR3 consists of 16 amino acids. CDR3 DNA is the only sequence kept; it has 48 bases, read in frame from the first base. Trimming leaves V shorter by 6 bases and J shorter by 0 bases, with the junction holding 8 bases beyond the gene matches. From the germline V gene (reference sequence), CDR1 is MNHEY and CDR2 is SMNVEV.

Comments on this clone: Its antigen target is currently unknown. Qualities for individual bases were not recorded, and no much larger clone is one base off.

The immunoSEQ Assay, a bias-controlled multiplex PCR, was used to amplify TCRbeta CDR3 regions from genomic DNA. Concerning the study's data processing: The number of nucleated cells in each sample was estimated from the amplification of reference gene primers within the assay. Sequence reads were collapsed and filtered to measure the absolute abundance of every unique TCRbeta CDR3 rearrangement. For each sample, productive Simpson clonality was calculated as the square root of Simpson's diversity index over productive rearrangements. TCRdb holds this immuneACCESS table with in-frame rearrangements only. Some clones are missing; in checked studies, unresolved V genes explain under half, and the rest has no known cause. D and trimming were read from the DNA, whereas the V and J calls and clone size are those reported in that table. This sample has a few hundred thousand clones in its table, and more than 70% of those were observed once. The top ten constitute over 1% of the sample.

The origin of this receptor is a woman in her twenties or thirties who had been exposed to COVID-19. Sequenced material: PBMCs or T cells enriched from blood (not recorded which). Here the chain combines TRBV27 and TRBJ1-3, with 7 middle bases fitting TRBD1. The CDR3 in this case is CASRNRGWDSGNTIYF. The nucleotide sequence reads TGTGCCAGCAGGAACAGGGGATGGGACTCTGGAAACACCATATATTTT.